This T cell receptor (beta chain) was captured by sequencing in a study of multiple sclerosis patients with progressive multifocal leukoencephalopathy. Noted time point: 6 to 7 months of natalizumab therapy. All PML patients were female, and all patients had earlier interferon beta. Libraries were prepared by immunoSEQ multiplex PCR; TCRdb keeps only in-frame clonotypes and omits some of them. The sample holds tens of thousands of clones, about nine tenths seen once. Germline V CDR1 and CDR2: SGHDT, YYEEEE. This CDR3 comprises 17 residues. Trimming removed 1 base at V and 2 bases at J, with 16 bases between.

This specimen was PBMCs, taken from a patient treated with natalizumab. This TCR derives from a human donor with multiple sclerosis. The rearrangement links TRBV5-6 to TRBJ2-1, with D perhaps TRBD1 or TRBD2 (6 bases each). The CDR3 region has the DNA TGTGCCAGCAGCTTGTTACAGGGCCGGGAGACCTACAATGAGCAGTTCTTC. Protein product: CASSLLQGRETYNEQFF.